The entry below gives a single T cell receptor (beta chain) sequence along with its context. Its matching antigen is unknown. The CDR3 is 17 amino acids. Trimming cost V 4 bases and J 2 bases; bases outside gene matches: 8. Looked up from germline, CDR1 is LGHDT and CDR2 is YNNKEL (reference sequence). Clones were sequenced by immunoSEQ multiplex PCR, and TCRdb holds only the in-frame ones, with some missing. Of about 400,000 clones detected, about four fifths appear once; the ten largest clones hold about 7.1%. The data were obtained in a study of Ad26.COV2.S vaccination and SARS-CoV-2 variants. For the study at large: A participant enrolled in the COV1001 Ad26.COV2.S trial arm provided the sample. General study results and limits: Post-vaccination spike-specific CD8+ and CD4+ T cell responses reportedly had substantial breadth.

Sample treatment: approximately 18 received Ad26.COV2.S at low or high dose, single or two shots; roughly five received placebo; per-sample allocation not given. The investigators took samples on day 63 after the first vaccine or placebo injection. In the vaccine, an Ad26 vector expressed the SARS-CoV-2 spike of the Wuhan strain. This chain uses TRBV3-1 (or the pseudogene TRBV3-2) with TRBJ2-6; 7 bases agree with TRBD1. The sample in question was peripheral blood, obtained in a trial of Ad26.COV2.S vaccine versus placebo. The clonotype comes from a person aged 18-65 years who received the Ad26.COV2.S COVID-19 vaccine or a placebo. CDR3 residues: CASSRRRGLPGANVLTF. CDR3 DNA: TGTGCCAGCAGCCGACGAAGGGGGCTCCCTGGGGCCAACGTCCTGACTTTC.